Given below is one T cell receptor (beta chain) in context. The target antigen is unknown. This sample is drawn from a study of graft-versus-host responses after intestinal transplantation. The repertoire was sequenced with immunoSEQ multiplex PCR; TCRdb's copy has only in-frame clones and lacks some. The sample records roughly 110,000 clones, 90% to 95% being singletons. The starting material was unstimulated CD8+ T cells sorted from spleen or lymph node cells, obtained before transplant. This receptor was identified in a human donor who was the organ donor for an intestinal transplant.

The CDR3 is CAISRRRPGPSRYLNEQFF. The CDR3 coding sequence is TGTGCCATCAGCCGGCGCAGGCCAGGGCCCTCCCGCTATCTCAATGAGCAGTTCTTC. V usage is TRBV10-3 and J usage is TRBJ2-1; D is possibly TRBD1 (5 bases). Germline CDR1 ENHRY, CDR2 SYGVKD. This CDR3 region has 19 residues. V was clipped by 6 bases and J by 6 bases, with 30 bases between them.